Given below is one TCR beta chain in context. Its antigen is as yet unknown. The data originate from a study of Ad26.COV2.S vaccination and SARS-CoV-2 variants. Points from the study as a whole: Among vaccine recipients, spike-specific TCR breadth exceeded that of placebo recipients. Vaccine recipients and placebo recipients showed similar non-spike TCR breadth. Responses of T cells in total may have been underestimated by the TCR breadth and depth analyses. Post-vaccination spike-specific CD8+ and CD4+ T cell responses reportedly had substantial breadth.

Trimming shortened V by 5 bases and J by 0 bases, and 16 bases separated the two germline ends. This CDR3 spans 16 amino acids. Germline CDR1 LNHDA, CDR2 SQIVND (reference sequence). Clones were sequenced by immunoSEQ multiplex PCR, and TCRdb holds only the in-frame ones, with some missing. The sample records 350,000 to 450,000 clones, 92% being singletons. The sequenced sample was peripheral blood, obtained after recovery from COVID-19. The sequence was collected from a human donor who had recovered from COVID-19. The V and J genes are TRBV19 and TRBJ1-1; TRBD1 is a possible D gene (5 bases). CDR3 nucleotide sequence: TGTGCCAGTAGTTGGACAAGGCCGTCAATGAACACTGAAGCTTTCTTT. Translated, it gives CASSWTRPSMNTEAFF.